Shown below are 11 T cell receptor beta chains from a single sample sequenced in a study of blood T cell repertoires in COVID-19 (dated by TCRdb to 2020 to 2022). Libraries came from the immunoSEQ multiplex PCR assay. This is the immuneACCESS table as TCRdb keeps it, with only in-frame sequences that have V and J called. A part of the clones is gone; compared with another copy, unresolved V genes explain less than half, and the rest is unexplained. The sample table holds 30,000 to 40,000 clones, of which roughly 90% were seen once. Of the sample, approximately 14% is held by the ten largest clones. Sample: peripheral blood. The receptors stem from a human donor with active COVID-19. The donor label of this sample is uncertain.

The chain carries TRBV20-1 and TRBJ2-2; D gene ambiguous. Germline V gene lookup returns CDR1 DFQATT and CDR2 SNEGSKA (reference sequence). This CDR3 contains 13 residues. V gave up 3 bases and J gave up 4 bases, with 9 bases separating them. The CDR3 nucleotides read TGCAGTGCTAGTTACAGTGCCACCGGGGAGCTGTTTTTT. Its protein product is CSASYSATGELFF.

The chain recombines TRBV18 with TRBJ2-5; no clear D gene. The germline V gene encodes CDR1 KGHSH and CDR2 LQKENI. With 7 bases removed from V and 1 base from J, the gap between germline ends came to 4 bases. The CDR3 length is 11 residues. The CDR3 bases are TGTGCCAGCTTAATCCAAGAGACCCAGTACTTC. Translation: CASLIQETQYF.

The V call is TRBV11-3, the J call TRBJ2-7, with 9 bases lining up with TRBD2. CDR1 SGHNT and CDR2 YENEEA come from the germline V gene. CDR3 size: 14 residues. J was trimmed by 5 bases and V by 3 bases; bases with no gene match: 5. The CDR3 spells CASSFGGGADEQYF. Written as DNA, the CDR3 is TGTGCCAGCAGCTTTGGCGGGGGGGCCGACGAGCAGTACTTC.

The chain uses TRBV7-2 and TRBJ2-1, with 8 bases that match TRBD2. Germline V gene lookup returns CDR1 SGHTA and CDR2 FQGNSA. V shed 1 base, J shed 11 bases, and the junction held 13 bases outside the gene matches. CDR3 length: 16 residues. In DNA, the CDR3 is TGTGCCAGCAGCTTAGGCGGCGGGGGGCAAGGGGCTCAGCAGTTCTTC. Translation gives CASSLGGGGQGAQQFF. The full variable domain, its missing parts supplied by reference TRBV7-2 and TRBJ2-1, is GAGVSQSPSNKVTEKGKDVELRCDPISGHTALYWYRQSLGQGLEFLIYFQGNSAPDKSGLPSDRFSAERTGGSVSTLTIQRTQQEDSAVYLCASSLGGGGQGAQQFFGPGTRLTVL.

J is TRBJ1-3 and V is TRBV4-3; no clear D. This CDR3 spans 15 amino acids. V lost 2 bases to trimming and J lost 1 base, with 9 bases between them. CDR1 is LGHNA and CDR2 is YSLEER in the germline V gene. In DNA form, the CDR3 reads TGCGCCAGCAGCCAATTTCAGTTATCTGGAAACACCATATATTTT. It translates to CASSQFQLSGNTIYF.

The rearrangement uses TRBV20-1 and TRBJ2-5; 7 bases align to TRBD1. The J segment lost 3 bases and the V segment lost 3 bases, leaving 4 bases of the junction unmatched. The CDR3 consists of 13 residues. Germline V lookup: CDR1 DFQATT, CDR2 SNEGSKA (reference sequence). CDR3 protein: CSASGTAEETQYF. CDR3 in DNA: TGCAGTGCTAGTGGGACAGCGGAAGAGACCCAGTACTTC.

The rearrangement links TRBV7-9 to TRBJ1-3; no reliable D call. Deletions cut 3 bases from V and 0 bases from J, with 9 bases between. Per the germline V gene, CDR1 is SEHNR and CDR2 is FQNEAQ (reference sequence). This CDR3 comprises 15 residues. The CDR3 sequence: CASSFLVSSGNTIYF. CDR3 DNA sequence: TGTGCCAGCAGCTTTCTCGTCAGCTCTGGAAACACCATATATTTT. The variable domain in full, with the rest retrieved from reference TRBV7-9 and TRBJ1-3, is DTGVSQNPRHKITKRGQNVTFRCDPISEHNRLYWYRQTLGQGPEFLTYFQNEAQLEKSRLLSDRFSAERPKGSFSTLEIQRTEQGDSAMYLCASSFLVSSGNTIYFGEGSWLTVV.

The rearrangement links TRBV19 to TRBJ1-1, with 7 bases that match TRBD1. The CDR3 is 14 amino acids. V gave up 6 bases and J gave up 1 base; unmatched junction bases: 5. The germline V gene has CDR1 LNHDA and CDR2 SQIVND (reference sequence). CDR3 nucleotides: TGTGCCAGTAGACTACAGGGGTCGAACACTGAAGCTTTCTTT. Residues: CASRLQGSNTEAFF.

The chain combines TRBV12-3 or TRBV12-4 with TRBJ1-2, with D maybe TRBD1 (5 bases). This CDR3 has 13 amino acids. V was trimmed by 6 bases and J by 5 bases, leaving 13 bases between them. CDR3 region: CASRRDSQYGYTF. In DNA, the CDR3 is TGTGCCAGCAGACGAGACAGCCAGTATGGCTACACCTTC.

The V gene is TRBV27, the J gene TRBJ2-7; 10 bases align to TRBD2. CDR1 and CDR2 (germline): MNHEY, SMNVEV (reference sequence). This CDR3 region has 15 residues. V was pared by 5 bases and J by 3 bases, with 7 bases of the junction left unmatched. The CDR3 bases are TGTGCCAGCAGTAGATTAGCGGGGGGTCACTACGAGCAGTACTTC. This sequence encodes CASSRLAGGHYEQYF.

The rearrangement joins TRBV19 to TRBJ2-6; D possibly corresponds to TRBD1 (6 bases). CDR3 length: 14 amino acids. Deletions cut 9 bases from V and 2 bases from J, with 11 bases between. CDR1 and CDR2 (germline): LNHDA, SQIVND (reference sequence). The DNA of the CDR3 is TGTGCCAGCGCAACAGGGACTGGGGCCAACGTCCTGACTTTC. Its protein product is CASATGTGANVLTF.